Listed below are T cell receptor beta chains from one sample, sequenced in a study of CD8 T cells in ankylosing spondylitis. TCRdb recomputed calls from the 5' RACE reads with MiXCR, one row per CDR3 protein. In the table there are over 60,000 distinct CDR3 sequences, 5.3% of which are singletons. Sequencing input: blood, either unsorted or a sorted T cell fraction (not recorded which). These receptors were taken from a male donor with ankylosing spondylitis or in good health (not recorded which). Both conserved end residues are part of each CDR3. Fields, in order: D gene, J gene, V gene, clone size, CDR3 protein, CDR3 DNA. D genes are given only for firm matches. Size is stated for part of the rows, as once, few or many counts, or as a class when the clone is expanded.

D gene: TRBD2; J gene: TRBJ2-1; V gene: TRBV20-1; clone size: .; CDR3 protein: CCAREVSGGSVNEQFF; CDR3 DNA: TGCTGTGCCAGAGAGGTGTCGGGGGGGTCTGTCAATGAGCAGTTCTTC
D gene: .; J gene: TRBJ2-5; V gene: TRBV10-3; clone size: many; CDR3 protein: CAIRQSLGETQYF; CDR3 DNA: TGTGCCATCCGACAGTCACTAGGAGAGACCCAGTACTTC
D gene: TRBD2; J gene: TRBJ2-1; V gene: TRBV6-2/TRBV6-3; clone size: .; CDR3 protein: CASSYVPGGLYNEQFF; CDR3 DNA: TGTGCCAGCAGTTACGTCCCGGGGGGGCTGTACAATGAGCAGTTCTTC
D gene: .; J gene: TRBJ1-1; V gene: TRBV6-2/TRBV6-3; clone size: many; CDR3 protein: CASSRPGEATEAFF; CDR3 DNA: TGTGCCAGCAGTCGGCCGGGCGAGGCCACTGAAGCTTTCTTT
D gene: .; J gene: TRBJ2-3; V gene: TRBV3-1; clone size: many; CDR3 protein: CASSQFAGKLRLSTDTQYF; CDR3 DNA: TGTGCCAGCAGCCAGTTCGCCGGGAAGCTTCGCCTAAGCACAGATACGCAGTATTTT
D gene: TRBD1; J gene: TRBJ2-7; V gene: TRBV24-1; clone size: many; CDR3 protein: CATNQTPRTGDEQYF; CDR3 DNA: TGTGCCACCAATCAAACCCCCCGCACAGGGGACGAGCAGTACTTC
D gene: TRBD2; J gene: TRBJ2-3; V gene: TRBV20-1; clone size: .; CDR3 protein: CSASPGTSGSRGTQYF; CDR3 DNA: TGCAGTGCTAGCCCCGGGACTAGCGGCTCCCGCGGAACGCAGTATTTT
D gene: .; J gene: TRBJ2-5; V gene: TRBV29-1; clone size: many; CDR3 protein: CSVEVGRGLEETQYF; CDR3 DNA: TGCAGCGTTGAAGTGGGACGGGGGCTCGAAGAGACCCAGTACTTC
D gene: TRBD2; J gene: TRBJ2-1; V gene: TRBV24-1; clone size: many; CDR3 protein: CATSDLGSGVGSEQFF; CDR3 DNA: TGTGCCACCAGTGATTTGGGTAGCGGGGTTGGGAGTGAGCAGTTCTTC
D gene: .; J gene: TRBJ1-2; V gene: TRBV28; clone size: many; CDR3 protein: CASKESERGGYTF; CDR3 DNA: TGTGCCAGCAAAGAGTCGGAGCGGGGGGGCTACACCTTC
D gene: .; J gene: TRBJ1-6; V gene: TRBV7-9; clone size: many; CDR3 protein: CASQSLRVLYSPLHF; CDR3 DNA: TGTGCCAGTCAGAGCCTCAGGGTTTTATATTCACCCCTCCACTTT
D gene: TRBD2; J gene: TRBJ2-2; V gene: TRBV28; clone size: many; CDR3 protein: CATTEYRGGTGELFF; CDR3 DNA: TGTGCCACCACCGAGTATCGGGGGGGGACCGGGGAGCTGTTTTTT
D gene: TRBD2; J gene: TRBJ2-3; V gene: TRBV7-2; clone size: .; CDR3 protein: CASSPRRGGGADTQYF; CDR3 DNA: TGTGCCAGCAGCCCTAGGCGCGGGGGTGGCGCAGATACGCAGTATTTT